These 13 T cell receptor beta chains share one sample of origin, sequenced in a study of tumor and adjacent non-tumor tissue in lung cancer (dated 2018 in TCRdb). RNA was isolated from bulk unsorted tissue, and RNA quality was assessed with a NanoDrop ND-1000 and an Agilent 2100. Library preparation was by multiplex PCR. The run used an Illumina HiSeq 2500. TCRbeta libraries were constructed through three rounds of nested PCR with primers (Table S4) according to protocols modified from ARM-PCR. TCRdb passed the public sequencing reads through fastp at Q25 and MiXCR, retaining productive beta sequences. Rows are combined by CDR3 protein, so each entry shows the most common genes and DNA. The sample data list roughly 200,000 distinct CDR3 sequences, and 60% to 85% of these were observed just once. The ten largest clonotypes hold 25% of the sample. Sequences were obtained from lung tumor tissue. These receptors were obtained from a man in his 60s with non-small cell lung cancer.

This clonotype was recorded at least ten times. The chain employs TRBV5-6 and TRBJ1-5, with D tentatively TRBD1 (6 bases). The CDR3 has 14 amino acids. The V end was cut by 2 bases, the J end by 4 bases, with 10 bases between. CDR1 SGHDT and CDR2 YYEEEE come from the germline V gene. Here the CDR3 reads CASSLWGANQPQHF. The CDR3 nucleotides read TGTGCCAGCAGCTTATGGGGGGCTAATCAGCCCCAGCATTTT.

On this clonotype: Compared with germline, one end of the junction differs, possibly owing to a read error. The chain employs TRBV6-8 and TRBJ2-6; TRBD1 matches at 8 bases. The CDR3 is made up of 18 amino acids. CDR1 and CDR2 from the germline V gene are MNHGY and SAAAGT. CDR3 sequence reads: CASPTGVPQISGANILTF. The CDR3 nucleotides read TGTGCCAGTCCGACAGGGGTACCCCAAATCTCTGGGGCCAACATCCTGACTTTC.

Of note for this clonotype: This may come from a read error, since a much larger clone is one base off. V usage is TRBV5-4 and J usage is TRBJ2-7; no clear D gene. V gave up 0 bases and J gave up 3 bases, with 13 bases separating them. The CDR3 loop spans 15 amino acids. Germline CDR1 SGHNT, CDR2 YYREEE (reference sequence). CDR3 amino acids: CASSLDPSRSYEQYF. CDR3 sequence (DNA): TGTGCCAGCAGCTTGGATCCGAGCAGGAGCTACGAGCAGTACTTC.

Points on this clonotype: A much bigger clone sits one base away, suggesting this may be a read error. The V call is TRBV29-1, the J call TRBJ2-2; maybe TRBD2 (6 bases). This CDR3 has 15 amino acids. In germline, CDR1 is SQVTM, CDR2 ANQGSEA. CDR3 region: CSVAGIGLHSGEMFF. CDR3 nucleotides: TGCAGCGTGGCGGGAATCGGGCTTCACTCCGGGGAGATGTTTTTT.

Of note for this clonotype: A much bigger clone sits one base away, suggesting this may be a read error. The V gene is TRBV29-1, the J gene TRBJ1-1; D perhaps matches TRBD1 (5 bases). The germline CDR1 and CDR2 sequences are SQVTM and ANQGSEA. The CDR3 length is 13 residues. V was trimmed by 6 bases and J by 7 bases, leaving 18 bases between them. The DNA of the CDR3 is TGCAGCGTCACCAGCCAGGGCTCCGTTGAAGCTTTCTTT. It is translated as CSVTSQGSVEAFF.

Comments on this clonotype: Here the CDR3 omits its conserved ending phenylalanine or tryptophan, so a read error is the likely source. For the CDR3, the DNA is TGTGCCATCAGCTTAGATCGAAGAGATACGCAGTATCTT. Protein: CAISLDRRDTQYL. The V and J genes are TRBV11-2 and TRBJ2-3; D gene unclear. The CDR3 totals 13 residues. Germline assignment: CDR1 SGHAT and CDR2 FQNNGV.

The rearrangement joins TRBV20-1 to TRBJ1-6, with D hard to call. CDR1 is DFQATT and CDR2 is SNEGSKA in the germline V gene (reference sequence). The CDR3 consists of 13 residues. V dropped 0 bases and J dropped 13 bases, with 13 bases sitting between them. The chain's CDR3 is CSAREGSIFPLHF. DNA for the CDR3: TGCAGTGCTAGAGAGGGGTCCATCTTCCCCCTCCACTTT.

The chain recombines TRBV4-3 with TRBJ2-2; weak D call: TRBD1 (6 bases). Germline V gives CDR1 LGHNA, CDR2 YSLEER. This CDR3 comprises 16 residues. The CDR3 reads CVSSQDPPGDTGELFF. For the CDR3, the DNA is TGCGTAAGCAGCCAGGACCCGCCAGGGGACACCGGGGAGCTGTTTTTT.

In its sample, this clonotype was seen once. This could be a read error, since a much larger clone is one nucleotide away. The chain has TRBV4-3 and TRBJ2-2, with D uncertain. The CDR3 extends over 16 amino acids. Germline CDR1 LGHNA, CDR2 YSLEER. V lost 0 bases to trimming and J lost 0 bases, with 8 bases between them. The CDR3 is CASSQDAAANTGELFF. In nucleotides, the CDR3 is TGCGCCAGCAGCCAAGATGCCGCCGCGAACACCGGGGAGCTGTTTTTT.

This clonotype was found many times. The V gene is TRBV20-1, the J gene TRBJ2-3; D is possibly TRBD2 (5 bases). CDR1 DFQATT and CDR2 SNEGSKA come from the germline V gene (reference sequence). V gave up 0 bases and J gave up 2 bases, with 12 bases separating them. This CDR3 spans 15 amino acids. As DNA, the CDR3 is TGCAGTGCTAGAGATCTAGGGAGCTCCACAGATACGCAGTATTTT. Translation: CSARDLGSSTDTQYF.

As for this clonotype: A read error is likely, as this CDR3 ends without the conserved phenylalanine or tryptophan. The chain carries TRBV12-3 or TRBV12-4 and TRBJ1-6; no reliable D call. CDR3 length: 13 amino acids. With 8 bases removed from V and 3 bases from J, the gap between germline ends came to 8 bases. CDR3 sequence reads: CASRGNYNSPLHY. The CDR3 nucleotides are TGTGCCAGCCGGGGAAACTATAATTCACCCCTCCACTAT.

This clonotype was observed a few times. The rearrangement joins TRBV6-1 to TRBJ1-5; a weak D match, TRBD1 (6 bases). The CDR3 loop spans 14 amino acids. Trimming removed 6 bases at V and 7 bases at J, with 16 bases between. Germline-derived CDR1 and CDR2 are MNHNS and SASEGT. CDR3 bases: TGTGCCAGCAGGTCCCAAGGTGGGGGCCAGCCCCAGCATTTT. Protein sequence: CASRSQGGGQPQHF.

This clonotype was observed many times. V gene TRBV6-5 combines with J gene TRBJ1-2, with D hard to call. CDR1 is MNHEY, CDR2 SVGAGI, per germline. This CDR3 spans 14 amino acids. V dropped 2 bases and J dropped 7 bases, with 14 bases sitting between them. The CDR3 spells CASSYGVRGSGYTF. The CDR3 coding sequence is TGTGCCAGCAGTTACGGTGTCCGGGGTAGTGGCTACACCTTC.